These 25 T cell receptor beta chains originate from one sample sequenced in a study of blood T cell repertoires in COVID-19. The protocol was immunoSEQ multiplex PCR, while the TCRdb copy is restricted to in-frame clones and leaves out a portion. The sample holds about 170,000 clones, 83% seen once. Material: peripheral blood. The receptors derive from an elderly woman with acute or convalescent COVID-19.

The gene calls are TRBV29-1 and TRBJ1-2, with a tentative D call TRBD1 (6 bases). Germline V gene sequence: CDR1 SQVTM, CDR2 ANQGSEA. The CDR3 extends over 11 amino acids. V lost 8 bases, J lost 2 bases, and 9 bases lay in between. The CDR3 sequence: CSIGTNYGYTF. The CDR3 DNA reads as TGCAGCATCGGGACAAACTATGGCTACACCTTC.

J is TRBJ2-1 and V is TRBV6-1, with 7 nucleotides matching TRBD2. The V segment lost 4 bases and the J segment 3 bases; nucleotides outside the gene matches: 12. The CDR3 extends over 17 amino acids. Germline V CDR1 and CDR2: MNHNS, SASEGT. The CDR3 loop reads CASSGPIRDYYYNEQFF. CDR3 in DNA: TGTGCCAGCAGTGGCCCAATCCGGGACTACTACTACAATGAGCAGTTCTTC.

The J gene is TRBJ2-7, the V gene TRBV19; tentative D call: TRBD1 (6 bases). The CDR3 covers 13 residues. Between the trimmed V and J ends, which lost 4 bases and 6 bases, there was a span of 13 bases. CDR1 is LNHDA, CDR2 SQIVND, per germline (reference sequence). The CDR3 here is CASSNLQGSEQYF. The CDR3, as DNA: TGTGCCAGTAGTAACTTACAGGGCTCCGAGCAGTACTTC.

The chain links TRBV9 to TRBJ2-2; tentative D call: TRBD2 (6 bases). The V gene lost 4 bases and the J gene lost 3 bases, with 25 bases spanning the gap. The CDR3 sequence is 19 residues long. Germline V gives CDR1 SGDLS, CDR2 YYNGEE. The CDR3 reads CASSPHPAAGKLYTGELFF. CDR3 bases: TGTGCCAGCAGCCCACACCCGGCTGCGGGAAAGCTATACACCGGGGAGCTGTTTTTT.

The V and J genes are TRBV11-3 and TRBJ1-1; perhaps TRBD1 as D (6 bases). Germline values: CDR1 SGHNT, CDR2 YENEEA. This CDR3 contains 12 residues. The V end lost 0 bases, the J end lost 10 bases, and 9 bases lay between the germline ends. CDR3 amino acids: CASSLDRGRAFF. The CDR3 DNA follows: TGTGCCAGCAGCTTAGACAGGGGTAGAGCTTTCTTT.

The chain couples TRBV10-1 to TRBJ1-1; D perhaps matches TRBD1 (6 bases). The V end was cut by 7 bases, the J end by 7 bases, with 16 bases between. The CDR3 loop spans 13 amino acids. Looked up from germline, CDR1 is WNHNN and CDR2 is SYGVQD (reference sequence). CDR3 bases: TGCGCCAGCAAAGGACAGCGAGGGGGTGAAGCTTTCTTT. This codes for CASKGQRGGEAFF.

The chain has TRBV6-5 and TRBJ2-7; possible D gene TRBD2, 6 bases. V lost 6 bases and J 4 bases, leaving 16 bases between the germline ends. The germline V gene has CDR1 MNHEY and CDR2 SVGAGI. The CDR3 is 14 amino acids. CDR3 sequence: CASRPGGEGYEQYF. In DNA form, the CDR3 reads TGTGCCAGCAGACCCGGGGGAGAGGGTTACGAGCAGTACTTC.

V usage is TRBV7-8 and J usage is TRBJ2-7; the D gene is possibly TRBD1 (6 bases). Trimming stripped 5 bases from V and 4 bases from J, with 9 bases between. Germline CDR1 reads SGHVS; CDR2 reads FQNEAQ. The CDR3 consists of 12 residues. The CDR3 bases are TGTGCCAGCAGCCAGGACAGTTACGAGCAGTACTTC. Amino acid sequence: CASSQDSYEQYF.

V usage is TRBV15 and J usage is TRBJ2-2; TRBD2 aligns across 8 bases. Trimming removed 5 bases from V and 2 bases from J; junction bases left unmatched: 7. Germline CDR1 and CDR2: LNHNV and YYDKDF (reference sequence). This CDR3 is 16 amino acids long. The CDR3 DNA reads TGTGCCACCAGCGAGAATAGCGGGGCCAACACCGGGGAGCTGTTTTTT. Protein: CATSENSGANTGELFF.

V usage is TRBV11-3 and J usage is TRBJ2-7, with 8 positions matching TRBD2. The CDR3 covers 13 residues. CDR1 and CDR2 (germline): SGHNT, YENEEA. The V segment lost 3 bases and the J segment 3 bases; nucleotides outside the gene matches: 1. The CDR3 DNA follows: TGTGCCAGCAGCTTTGCGGGAGGCTACGAGCAGTACTTC. It encodes CASSFAGGYEQYF.

The chain carries TRBV7-6 and TRBJ2-2; 7 positions agree with TRBD2. With 1 base clipped from V and 5 bases from J, the junction kept 13 bases outside the gene matches. Germline CDR1 reads SGHVS; CDR2 reads FNYEAQ. CDR3 length: 18 residues. The CDR3: CASSLVRGAGASTGELFF. The DNA of the CDR3 is TGTGCCAGCAGCTTAGTGCGGGGCGCGGGAGCGAGTACCGGGGAGCTGTTTTTT.

V gene TRBV7-3 combines with J gene TRBJ1-3; TRBD1 aligns across 7 bases. The V segment lost 5 bases and the J segment 6 bases; nucleotides outside the gene matches: 7. CDR3 length: 14 amino acids. From germline, CDR1 is SGHTA and CDR2 FQGTGA. CDR3 DNA: TGTGCCAGCAGCCCCGGGACAGCAGAAAACACCATATATTTT. As protein: CASSPGTAENTIYF.

This clone showed up just a few times. The chain employs TRBV6-2 or TRBV6-3 and TRBJ2-5, with D tentatively TRBD2 (5 bases). Germline assignment: CDR1 MNHEY and CDR2 SVGEGT. This CDR3 contains 12 residues. V gave up 2 bases and J gave up 4 bases, with 5 bases separating them. The chain's CDR3 is CASSYEGETQYF. DNA for the CDR3: TGTGCCAGCAGTTACGAGGGAGAGACCCAGTACTTC.

The rearrangement uses TRBV19 and TRBJ1-1; 9 bases match TRBD1. The CDR3 runs to 15 residues. Germline CDR1 and CDR2: LNHDA and SQIVND (reference sequence). The V gene end was trimmed by 2 bases and the J gene end by 4 bases; junction bases not matched to a gene: 5. In DNA form, the CDR3 reads TGTGCCAGTAGTATACCGGGACAGGGAACCACTGAAGCTTTCTTT. Encoded protein: CASSIPGQGTTEAFF.

The chain combines TRBV9 with TRBJ1-2; TRBD1 might be the D (6 bases). The CDR3 spans 16 residues. The V end was cut by 0 bases, the J end by 2 bases, with 14 bases between. Germline V gene sequence: CDR1 SGDLS, CDR2 YYNGEE. The CDR3 DNA is TGTGCCAGCAGCGTAGAATTCGGACAGCCAAACTATGGCTACACCTTC. Amino acid sequence: CASSVEFGQPNYGYTF.

This sequence joins TRBV30 and TRBJ1-2; perhaps TRBD1 as D (5 bases). Germline-derived CDR1 and CDR2 are GTSNPN and SVGIG (reference sequence). Trimming took 3 bases from V and 6 from J, leaving 14 bases between them. The CDR3 extends over 13 amino acids. The CDR3 sequence is CAWSQQGVNGYTF. In DNA form, the CDR3 reads TGTGCCTGGAGCCAGCAAGGGGTGAATGGCTACACCTTC.

To note about this clone: The same CDR3 is also encoded by other DNA sequences in this sample. DNA for the CDR3: TGCAGCGTTGGGGGAGGAGGTCAGCCCCAGCATTTT. It translates to CSVGGGGQPQHF. This chain connects TRBV29-1 to TRBJ1-5; the D is unclear. This CDR3 region has 12 residues. Trimming took 4 bases from V and 6 from J, leaving 10 bases between them. CDR1 is SQVTM, CDR2 ANQGSEA, per germline.

This sequence joins TRBV2 and TRBJ2-7, with D hard to call. Germline V CDR1 and CDR2: SNHLY, FYNNEI. The CDR3 loop spans 14 amino acids. V dropped 3 bases and J dropped 0 bases, with 9 bases sitting between them. CDR3 sequence reads: CASSEREYSYEQYF. The CDR3 DNA reads as TGTGCCAGCAGTGAGCGAGAGTACTCCTACGAGCAGTACTTC.

The chain combines TRBV2 with TRBJ2-2; weak D call: TRBD1 (6 bases). The CDR3 runs 14 residues. Trimming stripped 6 bases from V and 5 bases from J, with 13 bases between. The germline V gene encodes CDR1 SNHLY and CDR2 FYNNEI. The CDR3 protein is CASREDQGTGELFF. The CDR3 DNA is TGTGCCAGCAGGGAGGACCAGGGGACCGGGGAGCTGTTTTTT.

This clone has only a few counts. This chain links TRBV28 with TRBJ1-3; 9 bases align to TRBD1. This CDR3 region has 17 residues. CDR1 is MDHEN, CDR2 SYDVKM, per germline. V lost 4 bases and J lost 0; bases outside the gene matches: 7. The CDR3 bases are TGTGCCAGCAGTTCCTTAGGGGGACAGGGCTCTGGAAACACCATATATTTT. It yields the protein CASSSLGGQGSGNTIYF.

This clone was picked up a small number of times. The rearrangement uses TRBV29-1 and TRBJ2-7, with D unresolved. This CDR3 has 11 residues. Germline V gene sequence: CDR1 SQVTM, CDR2 ANQGSEA. V lost 7 bases and J lost 1, with 8 bases in between. CDR3 sequence (DNA): TGCAGCGCGACCTATTCCTACGAGCAGTACTTC. Translated: CSATYSYEQYF.

CDR3 nucleotides: TGCGCCAGCAGCGTCGGGACATCCTATGGCTACACCTTC. This encodes CASSVGTSYGYTF. V usage is TRBV5-1 and J usage is TRBJ1-2, with a weak D call TRBD1 (6 bases). V was shortened by 4 bases and J by 4 bases, with 11 bases between the two germline ends. Per germline, CDR1 SGHRS and CDR2 YFSETQ. The CDR3 consists of 13 residues.

The chain joins TRBV19 to TRBJ1-1; no firm D call. Trimming stripped 6 bases from V and 1 base from J, with 12 bases between. This CDR3 contains 14 residues. Germline V gene lookup returns CDR1 LNHDA and CDR2 SQIVND (reference sequence). The CDR3 reads CASRSLEGNTEAFF. The CDR3, as DNA: TGTGCCAGTAGGAGCCTGGAGGGGAACACTGAAGCTTTCTTT.

This sequence joins TRBV11-2 and TRBJ2-1, with 11 bases matching TRBD2. The CDR3 runs to 16 residues. With V trimmed by 3 bases and J by 9 bases, 10 bases remained unmatched. Germline CDR1 is SGHAT and CDR2 is FQNNGV. In nucleotides, the CDR3 is TGTGCCAGCAGCTTTGACCTTAGCGGGAGGGGGGGTGAGCAGTTCTTC. This translates into CASSFDLSGRGGEQFF.

The chain carries TRBV19 and TRBJ1-4; D is unresolved. CDR3 size: 15 residues. Germline assignment: CDR1 LNHDA and CDR2 SQIVND (reference sequence). V was pared by 5 bases and J by 11 bases, with 21 bases between. For the CDR3, the DNA is TGTGCCAGTAGTCCCGGAGGCCCCCTCAAGGTGAAACTGTTTTTT. It is translated as CASSPGGPLKVKLFF.